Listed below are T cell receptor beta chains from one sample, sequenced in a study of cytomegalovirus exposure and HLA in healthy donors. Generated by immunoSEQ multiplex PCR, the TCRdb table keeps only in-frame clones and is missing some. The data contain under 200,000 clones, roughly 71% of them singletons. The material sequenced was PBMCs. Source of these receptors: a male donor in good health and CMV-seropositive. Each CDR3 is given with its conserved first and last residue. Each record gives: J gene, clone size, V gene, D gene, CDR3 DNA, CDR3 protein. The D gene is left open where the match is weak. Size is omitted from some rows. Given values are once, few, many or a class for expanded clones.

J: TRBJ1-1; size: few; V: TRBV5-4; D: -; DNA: TGTGCCAGCAGCCCAGGGGTGAACACTGAAGCTTTCTTT; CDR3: CASSPGVNTEAFF
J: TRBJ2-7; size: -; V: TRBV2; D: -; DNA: TGTGCCGGGGCTAGGGCGTCCCACTCCTCCTACGAGCAGTACTTC; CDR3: CAGARASHSSYEQYF
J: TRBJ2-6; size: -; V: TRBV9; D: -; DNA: TGTGCCAGCAGCGTAGGGAGGTCTGGGGCCAACGTCCTGACTTTC; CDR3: CASSVGRSGANVLTF
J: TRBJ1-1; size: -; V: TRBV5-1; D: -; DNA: TGCGCCAGCAGCTTAGCTCTGGGCCCCATGAACACTGAAGCTTTCTTT; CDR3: CASSLALGPMNTEAFF
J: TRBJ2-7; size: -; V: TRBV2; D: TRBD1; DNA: TGTGCCAGCAGCGATCCGGGACAGGGGACCTACGAGCAGTACTTC; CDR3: CASSDPGQGTYEQYF
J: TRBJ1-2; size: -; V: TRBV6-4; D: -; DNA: TGTGCCAGCAGTGACGGAAGGGGAAGGGGGTATGGCTACACCTTC; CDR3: CASSDGRGRGYGYTF
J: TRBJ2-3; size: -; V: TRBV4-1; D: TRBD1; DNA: TGCGCCAGCAGCCCCATACTAGGCAGGGGGCCTGATACGCAGTATTTT; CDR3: CASSPILGRGPDTQYF
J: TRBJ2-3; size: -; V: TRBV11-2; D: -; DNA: TGTGCCAGCAGCTTAGTACGGGGGAGTAATACGCAGTATTTT; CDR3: CASSLVRGSNTQYF
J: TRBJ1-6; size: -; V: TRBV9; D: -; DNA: TGTGCCAGCTCGGTAGATCCTTTACAGGTGAATTCACCCCTCCACTTT; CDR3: CASSVDPLQVNSPLHF
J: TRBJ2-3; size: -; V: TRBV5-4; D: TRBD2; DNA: TGTGCCAGCAGCTTCCGACCTAGCGGGGGAATGTTGTATTTT; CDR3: CASSFRPSGGMLYF
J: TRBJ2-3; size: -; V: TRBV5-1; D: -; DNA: TGCGCCAGTAGGTGGGAGTTGTCTAGCACAGATACGCAGTATTTT; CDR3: CASRWELSSTDTQYF
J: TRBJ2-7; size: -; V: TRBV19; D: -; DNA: TGTGCCAGTAGTATAGCAGGGTCCGAGCAGTACTTC; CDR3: CASSIAGSEQYF
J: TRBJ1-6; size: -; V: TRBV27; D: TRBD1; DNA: TGTGCCAGCAGCCCGGGACAGATTAATTCACCCCTCCACTTT; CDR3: CASSPGQINSPLHF
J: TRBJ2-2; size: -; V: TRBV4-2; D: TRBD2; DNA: TGTGCCAGCAGCCAAGATGACGGACTAGCGGGTGGCGGGACCGGGGAGCTGTTTTTT; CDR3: CASSQDDGLAGGGTGELFF
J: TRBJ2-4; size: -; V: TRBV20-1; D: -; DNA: TGCAGTGTCCCGTATATAAACATTCAGTACTTC; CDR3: CSVPYINIQYF
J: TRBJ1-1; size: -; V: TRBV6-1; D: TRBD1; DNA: TGTGCCAGCAGGTACAGGGGCCGGAACACTGAAGCTTTCTTT; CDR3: CASRYRGRNTEAFF
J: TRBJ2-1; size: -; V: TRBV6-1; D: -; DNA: TGTGCCAGCAGTGAAGGGGCTTGGCAGTTCTTC; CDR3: CASSEGAWQFF
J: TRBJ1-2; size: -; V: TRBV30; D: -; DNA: TGTGCCTGGAACGAAGCGGGTGGCTACACCTTC; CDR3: CAWNEAGGYTF
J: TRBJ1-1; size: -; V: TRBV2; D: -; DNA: TGTGCCAGCAGTGACCCGGAGATGAACACTGAAGCTTTCTTT; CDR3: CASSDPEMNTEAFF
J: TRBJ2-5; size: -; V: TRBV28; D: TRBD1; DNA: TGTGCCAGCAGGATACAGGGGACGGAGACCCAGTACTTC; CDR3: CASRIQGTETQYF
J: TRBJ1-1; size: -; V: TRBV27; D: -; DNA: TGTGCCAGCAGTTTATCCGGGACAACTAACACTGAAGCTTTCTTT; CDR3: CASSLSGTTNTEAFF
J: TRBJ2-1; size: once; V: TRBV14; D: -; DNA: TGTGCCAGCAGCCAAGATAAGGGGCGCCACAATGAGCAGTTCTTC; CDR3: CASSQDKGRHNEQFF
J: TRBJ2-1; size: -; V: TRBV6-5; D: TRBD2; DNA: TGTGCCAGCAGGGGGAGGGAGGAGCAGTTCTTC; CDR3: CASRGREEQFF
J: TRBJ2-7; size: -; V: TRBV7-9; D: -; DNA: TGTGCCAGCAGCCCAGGTTCGGACGAGCAGTACTTC; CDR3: CASSPGSDEQYF
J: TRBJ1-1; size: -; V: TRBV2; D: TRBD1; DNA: TGTGCCAGCAACCTACAGGGGATCGGCACTGAAGCTTTCTTT; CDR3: CASNLQGIGTEAFF
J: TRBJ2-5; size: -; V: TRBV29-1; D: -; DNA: TGCAGCGGAGGAAGGGGGACGGAGACCCAGTACTTC; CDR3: CSGGRGTETQYF